These 12 T cell receptor beta chains were all obtained from the same sample, sequenced in a study of early T cells in non-severe SARS-CoV-2 infection (dated by TCRdb to the early 2020s). The protocol used for the library was 5' RACE. TCRdb names NextSeq 500 as the instrument used. The public reads were reanalyzed by TCRdb: fastp trimming at Q25, MiXCR alignment, in-frame beta chains only. Under each unique CDR3 protein, matching rows form one entry showing the most common genes and DNA. This sample is represented by over 60,000 distinct CDR3 sequences; around 13% of them were singletons. Roughly 4.2% of the sample lies in the top ten. Sequencing was performed on whole blood. These receptors came from an adult who was a healthcare worker with PCR-confirmed SARS-CoV-2 infection or an uninfected control (not recorded which).

The table lists this clonotype with a few counts. The junction does not match germline at one end; this may be a read error. The chain combines TRBV12-3 or TRBV12-4 with TRBJ1-3; no reliable D call. The CDR3 sequence is 13 residues long. The DNA for the CDR3 is TGTGCCAACAGTTTCGAGTTTGGAAACACCATATATTTT. This encodes CANSFEFGNTIYF.

This clonotype was counted between two and nine times. The rearrangement uses TRBV29-1 and TRBJ2-2, with D possibly matching TRBD2 (6 bases). Between the trimmed V and J ends, which lost 7 bases and 1 base, there was a span of 22 bases. Germline V lookup: CDR1 SQVTM, CDR2 ANQGSEA. The CDR3 covers 17 residues. Here the CDR3 DNA reads TGCAGCGGACTAGGGGAATTTGGCAGGGTGAACACCGGGGAGCTGTTTTTT. The encoded protein is CSGLGEFGRVNTGELFF.

There are many counts of this clonotype. The chain has TRBV12-3 or TRBV12-4 and TRBJ2-5; D is unresolved. This CDR3 comprises 13 residues. V lost 6 bases, J lost 0 bases, and 8 bases lay in between. The CDR3 region is CASSAWHQETQYF. The CDR3 region has the DNA TGTGCCAGCAGCGCATGGCACCAAGAGACCCAGTACTTC.

Only a few counts were recorded for this clonotype. The rearrangement links TRBV28 to TRBJ1-5; no firm D call. V lost 2 bases and J 6 bases, leaving 14 bases between the germline ends. The CDR3 loop spans 15 amino acids. Germline CDR1 MDHEN, CDR2 SYDVKM. Here the CDR3 reads CASSLGLGYRQPQHF. In DNA form, the CDR3 reads TGTGCCAGCAGTTTAGGGTTAGGGTATCGTCAGCCCCAGCATTTT.

This clonotype showed up just a few times. J is TRBJ1-1 and V is TRBV12-3 or TRBV12-4, with no clear D. The CDR3 spans 13 residues. V was shortened by 3 bases and J by 4 bases, with 9 bases between the two germline ends. As DNA, the CDR3 is TGTGCCAGCAGTTTCTGGACGGGCACTGAAGCTTTCTTT. Protein: CASSFWTGTEAFF.

The rearrangement joins TRBV4-1 to TRBJ1-2, with TRBD1 matching over 9 bases. Per germline, CDR1 MGHRA and CDR2 YSYEKL. The J segment lost 3 bases and the V segment lost 5 bases, leaving 7 bases of the junction unmatched. The CDR3 runs 15 residues. This CDR3 is CASSFNRGQDYGYTF. In DNA, the CDR3 is TGCGCCAGCAGCTTTAACAGGGGGCAGGACTATGGCTACACCTTC.

This clonotype has ten or more counts. V gene TRBV7-8 combines with J gene TRBJ1-1; no definite D call. CDR3 length equals 15 residues. The ends were cut back, 2 bases at V and 1 base at J, with 11 bases in the middle. CDR1 is SGHVS and CDR2 is FQNEAQ in the germline V gene. CDR3 amino acids: CASSLYHEGNTEAFF. DNA of the CDR3: TGTGCCAGCAGCTTATATCACGAGGGGAACACTGAAGCTTTCTTT.

This clonotype came up many times. The chain joins TRBV7-2 to TRBJ1-2, with 11 bases lining up with TRBD1. The V gene end was trimmed by 4 bases and the J gene end by 8 bases; junction bases not matched to a gene: 3. Germline CDR1 SGHTA, CDR2 FQGNSA. The CDR3 contains 13 residues. Here the CDR3 reads CASSSRTGGGYTF. As DNA, the CDR3 is TGTGCCAGCAGCTCCCGGACAGGGGGCGGCTACACCTTC.

There are many counts of this clonotype. V usage is TRBV4-2 and J usage is TRBJ2-2; 8 bases align to TRBD1. Per the germline V gene, CDR1 is LGHNA and CDR2 is YNFKEQ. This CDR3 region has 16 residues. Trimming removed 1 base from V and 7 bases from J; junction bases left unmatched: 8. The chain's CDR3 is CASSQVTGDRSGELFF. CDR3 DNA: TGTGCCAGCAGCCAAGTTACAGGGGACAGGAGCGGGGAGCTGTTTTTT.

CDR3: CASSSYTGELFF. The CDR3 nucleotides read TGTGCCAGCAGCTCCTACACCGGGGAGCTGTTTTTT. The V and J genes are TRBV7-3 and TRBJ2-2; no definite D call. The CDR3 is 12 amino acids. Germline V CDR1 and CDR2: SGHTA, FQGTGA. The V end was cut by 4 bases, the J end by 3 bases, with 3 bases between. Full variable domain (rest looked up from reference TRBV7-3 and TRBJ2-2): GAGVSQTPSNKVTEKGKYVELRCDPISGHTALYWYRQSLGQGPEFLIYFQGTGAADDSGLPNDRFFAVRPEGSVSTLKIQRTERGDSAVYLCASSSYTGELFFGEGSRLTVL.

On this clonotype itself: A much bigger clone sits one base away, suggesting this may be a read error. This sequence joins TRBV11-2 and TRBJ1-1, with 11 bases matching TRBD1. CDR3 size: 15 residues. Germline CDR1 SGHAT, CDR2 FQNNGV. Trimming at V came to 5 bases and at J to 4 bases, leaving 6 bases not matched to a gene. CDR3 residues: CASSLTGTGGTEAFF. CDR3 DNA sequence: TGTGCCAGCAGCCTTACCGGGACAGGGGGCACTGAAGCTTTCTTT.

This clonotype occurred many times. V and J are TRBV19 and TRBJ1-4; D is unclear. This CDR3 has 14 residues. Trimming shortened V by 6 bases and J by 8 bases, and 16 bases separated the two germline ends. From germline, CDR1 is LNHDA and CDR2 SQIVND (reference sequence). CDR3 loop: CASSIRDRPEKLFF. The CDR3 DNA reads as TGTGCCAGTAGCATCAGAGACCGACCAGAAAAACTGTTTTTT.